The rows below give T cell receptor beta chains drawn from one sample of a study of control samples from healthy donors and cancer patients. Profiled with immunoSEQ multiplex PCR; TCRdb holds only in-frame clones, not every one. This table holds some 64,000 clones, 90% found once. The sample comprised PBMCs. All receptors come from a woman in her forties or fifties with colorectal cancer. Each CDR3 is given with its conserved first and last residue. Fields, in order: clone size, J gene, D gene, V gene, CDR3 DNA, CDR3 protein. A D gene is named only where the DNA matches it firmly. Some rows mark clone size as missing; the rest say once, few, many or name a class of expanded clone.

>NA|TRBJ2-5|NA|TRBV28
TGTGCCAGCAGACCGCAGGGACCACTGATCCAAGAGACCCAGTACTTC
CASRPQGPLIQETQYF
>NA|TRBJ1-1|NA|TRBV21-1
TGTGCCAGACCTTCCATAGAGACGAACACTGAAGCTTTCTTT
CARPSIETNTEAFF
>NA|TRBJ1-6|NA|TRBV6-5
TGTGCCAGCAGTCTTACAGGGTTTGATTCACCCCTCCACTTT
CASSLTGFDSPLHF
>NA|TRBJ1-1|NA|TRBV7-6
TGTGCCAGCAGCTTAGTTGAGGGCAAAAACACTGAAGCTTTCTTT
CASSLVEGKNTEAFF
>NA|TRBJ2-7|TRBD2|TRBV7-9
TGTGCCAGCAGTAGACTAGCGGGGGGTCAGACCTACGAGCAGTACTTC
CASSRLAGGQTYEQYF
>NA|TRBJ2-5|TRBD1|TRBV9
TGTGCCAGCAGTGCCGGGACAGGGGCTCAGACCCAGTACTTC
CASSAGTGAQTQYF
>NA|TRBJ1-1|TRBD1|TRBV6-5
TGTGCCAGCACGATGGACAGGGGAAACACTGAAGCTTTCTTT
CASTMDRGNTEAFF
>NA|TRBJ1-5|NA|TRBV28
TGTGCCAGCAATCCTGCGAGTGTTGAGCAGCCCCAGCATTTT
CASNPASVEQPQHF
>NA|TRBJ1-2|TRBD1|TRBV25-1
TGTGCCAGCAGTGAATTGGGGACAGGGGGCTTGTATGGCTACACCTTC
CASSELGTGGLYGYTF
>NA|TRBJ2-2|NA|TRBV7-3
TGTGCCAGCAGCTCGCGCAGGGACACCACCGGGGAGCTGTTTTTT
CASSSRRDTTGELFF
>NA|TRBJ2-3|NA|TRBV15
TGTGCCACCAGCAGAGATTTTGGGGCTAGCACAGATACGCAGTATTTT
CATSRDFGASTDTQYF
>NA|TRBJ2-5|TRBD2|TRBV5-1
TGCGCCAGCAGCCCCGGGTCGAGCGGGGGGCAAGAGACCCAGTACTTC
CASSPGSSGGQETQYF
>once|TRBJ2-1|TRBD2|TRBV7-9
TGTGCCAGCAGCTTAGCTCTAGCGGACTCCTACAATGAGCAGTTCTTC
CASSLALADSYNEQFF
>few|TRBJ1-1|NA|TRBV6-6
TGTGCCAGCAGCCGTAGGGGGGAGAACACTGAAGCTTTCTTT
CASSRRGENTEAFF
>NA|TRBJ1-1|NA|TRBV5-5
TGTGCCAGCAGCGGATGGGGCGCTGGGACTGAAGCTTTCTTT
CASSGWGAGTEAFF
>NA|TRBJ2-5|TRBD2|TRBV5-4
TGTGCCAGCAGCTTCGGAGCGGGGGGGCCGGAGACCCAGTACTTC
CASSFGAGGPETQYF
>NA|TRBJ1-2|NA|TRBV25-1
TGTGCCAGCAGTGATCAACCGGACCGGGACCGCTACTATGGCTACACCTTC
CASSDQPDRDRYYGYTF
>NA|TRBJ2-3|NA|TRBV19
TGTGCCAGTAGTCAGGTTACCACAGATACGCAGTATTTT
CASSQVTTDTQYF
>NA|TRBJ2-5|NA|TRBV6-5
TGTGCCAGCAGCCGCAGTGTGAGGCAAGAGACCCAGTACTTC
CASSRSVRQETQYF
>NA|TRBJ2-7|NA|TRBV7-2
TGTGCCAGCAGCTTGTACTACGAGCAGTACTTC
CASSLYYEQYF
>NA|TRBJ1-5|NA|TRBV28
TGTGCCAGCAGGAATCATCCTGATCAGCCCCAGCATTTT
CASRNHPDQPQHF
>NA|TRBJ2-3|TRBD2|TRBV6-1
TGTGCCAGCAGTGAAGCCAGGCTAGCGGAAATGTCAGATACGCAGTATTTT
CASSEARLAEMSDTQYF
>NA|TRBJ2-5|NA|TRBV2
TGTGCCAGCAGTGAGGAAAGGGGTCGGGAGACCCAGTACTTC
CASSEERGRETQYF
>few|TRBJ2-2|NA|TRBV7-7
TGTGCTAGCAGCCCCGGCCCCGCGAACACCGGGGAGCTGTTTTTT
CASSPGPANTGELFF
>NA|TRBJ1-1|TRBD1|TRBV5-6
TGTGCCAGCAGCCTGATCCCGGGACAGGGTTTGAGTAATGAAGCTTTCTTT
CASSLIPGQGLSNEAFF
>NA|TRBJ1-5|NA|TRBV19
TGTGCCAGTAGTATAGGGAACCAGCCCCAGCATTTT
CASSIGNQPQHF
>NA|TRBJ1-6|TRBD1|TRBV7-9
TGTGCCAGCAGCCCCTTAAGGGGGGGACAGACACCCCTCCACTTT
CASSPLRGGQTPLHF
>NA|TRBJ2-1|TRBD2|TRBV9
TGTGCCAGCAGCTTCCGAGCTAGCGGGGTTGTGTATGAGCAGTTCTTC
CASSFRASGVVYEQFF
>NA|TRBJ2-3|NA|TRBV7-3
TGTGCCAGCAGCTTAATTCGCGGGAATGGGGGAGATACGCAGTATTTT
CASSLIRGNGGDTQYF
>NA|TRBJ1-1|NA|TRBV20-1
TGCAGTGCTAGTGGAGCCGCGTACGGAAAGAACACTGAAGCTTTCTTT
CSASGAAYGKNTEAFF
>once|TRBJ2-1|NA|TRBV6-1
TGTGCCAGCAGTGAATGGGTTAACAATGAGCAGTTCTTC
CASSEWVNNEQFF
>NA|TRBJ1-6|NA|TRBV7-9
TGTGCCAGCAGCTTAGACCATTCACCCCTCCACTTT
CASSLDHSPLHF
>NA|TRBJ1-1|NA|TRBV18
TGTGCCAGCTCACCACCCCGTATGGGGGAAACTGAAGCTTTCTTT
CASSPPRMGETEAFF
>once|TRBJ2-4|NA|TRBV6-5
TGTGCCAGCAGAACCCCCGGGACTCCGAACATTCAGTACTTC
CASRTPGTPNIQYF
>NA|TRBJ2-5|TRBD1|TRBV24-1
TGTGCCACCAGTGATTTCCGGCAGGGGGCTGGGCAGACCCAGTACTTC
CATSDFRQGAGQTQYF
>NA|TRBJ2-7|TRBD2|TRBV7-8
TGTGCCAGCAGCTTAGTAGCGGGGATCGATCGCGACGAGCAGTACTTC
CASSLVAGIDRDEQYF
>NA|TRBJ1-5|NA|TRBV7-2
TGTGCCAGCAGCTTAGGCAGGGATCAGCCCCAGCATTTT
CASSLGRDQPQHF
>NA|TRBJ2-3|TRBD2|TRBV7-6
TGTGCCAGCAGCCAGCCCTTAGCGGGAGCTGGGGCAGATACGCAGTATTTT
CASSQPLAGAGADTQYF
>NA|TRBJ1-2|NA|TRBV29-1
TGCAGCGTTGAGGAGGGATCGTACTATGGCTACACCTTC
CSVEEGSYYGYTF
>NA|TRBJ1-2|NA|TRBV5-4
TGTGCCAGCAGCTTGTCTGGGGTCAACTATGGCTACACCTTC
CASSLSGVNYGYTF
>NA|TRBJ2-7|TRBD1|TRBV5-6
TGTGCCAGCAGCCCGAGGACAGGGGACTGGTACGAGCAGTACTTC
CASSPRTGDWYEQYF
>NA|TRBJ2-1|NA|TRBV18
TGTGCCAGCTCACCACGGTCCAACTCCTACAATGAGCAGTTCTTC
CASSPRSNSYNEQFF
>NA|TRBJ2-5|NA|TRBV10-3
TGTGCCATCAGTGAGTCCCTGGTAGAAGAGACCCAGTACTTC
CAISESLVEETQYF
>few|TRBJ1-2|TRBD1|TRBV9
TGTGCCAGCAGCGCTCCCGGGACAGGGTTTCCTAACTATGGCTACACCTTC
CASSAPGTGFPNYGYTF
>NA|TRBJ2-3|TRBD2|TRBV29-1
TGCAGCGTTAGGTCGGCGGGGGTGGGAACAAACACAGATACGCAGTATTTT
CSVRSAGVGTNTDTQYF
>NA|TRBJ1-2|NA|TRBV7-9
TGTGCCAGCAGCTTCGACAAATTTGGCTACACCTTC
CASSFDKFGYTF
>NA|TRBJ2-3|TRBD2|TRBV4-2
TGTGCCAGCAGCCAAGGAACCGAGCGGGGGGAGATAGATACGCAGTATTTT
CASSQGTERGEIDTQYF
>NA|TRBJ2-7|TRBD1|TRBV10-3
TGTGCCATCAGTGGGGGACAGGCTATGATTTACGAGCAGTACTTC
CAISGGQAMIYEQYF
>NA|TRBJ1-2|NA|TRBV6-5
TGTGCCAGTTCCCGAGGGGACGGGATTAACTATGGCTACACCTTC
CASSRGDGINYGYTF
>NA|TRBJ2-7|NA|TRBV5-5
TGTGCCAGCAGCTTGTGGGCAGGGTCACCGGGAGAGCAGTACTTC
CASSLWAGSPGEQYF
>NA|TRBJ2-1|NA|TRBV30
TGTGCCTGGAGTGTATCGGACCCAGGGGCCAATGAGCAGTTCTTC
CAWSVSDPGANEQFF
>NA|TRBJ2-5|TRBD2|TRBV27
TGTGCCAGCATGGGCCTAGCGGGAGGCGCTGAGACCCAGTACTTC
CASMGLAGGAETQYF